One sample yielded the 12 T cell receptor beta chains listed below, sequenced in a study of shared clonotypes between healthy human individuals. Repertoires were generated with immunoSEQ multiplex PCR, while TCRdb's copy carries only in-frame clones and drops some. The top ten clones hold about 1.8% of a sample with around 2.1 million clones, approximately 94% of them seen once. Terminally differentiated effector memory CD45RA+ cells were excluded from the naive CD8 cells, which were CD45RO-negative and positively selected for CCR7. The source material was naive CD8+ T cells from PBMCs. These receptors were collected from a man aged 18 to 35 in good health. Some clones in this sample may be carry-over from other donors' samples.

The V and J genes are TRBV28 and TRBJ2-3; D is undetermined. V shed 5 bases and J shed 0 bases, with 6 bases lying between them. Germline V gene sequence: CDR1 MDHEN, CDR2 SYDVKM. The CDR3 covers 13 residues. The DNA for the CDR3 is TGTGCCAGCAGTGGGATCAGCACAGATACGCAGTATTTT. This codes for CASSGISTDTQYF.

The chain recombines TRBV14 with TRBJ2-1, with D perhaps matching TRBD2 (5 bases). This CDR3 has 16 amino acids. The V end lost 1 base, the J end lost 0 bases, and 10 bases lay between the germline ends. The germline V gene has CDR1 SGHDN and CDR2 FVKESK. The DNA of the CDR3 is TGTGCCAGCAGCCAAGTGGGCGGGTACTCCTACAATGAGCAGTTCTTC. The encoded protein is CASSQVGGYSYNEQFF.

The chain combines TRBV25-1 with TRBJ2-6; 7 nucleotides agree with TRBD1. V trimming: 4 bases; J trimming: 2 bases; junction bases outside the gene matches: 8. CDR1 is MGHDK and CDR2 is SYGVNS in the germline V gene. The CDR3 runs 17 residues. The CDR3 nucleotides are TGTGCCAGCAGTGCCTATGGGCAGGGGGCTGGGGCCAACGTCCTGACTTTC. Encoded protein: CASSAYGQGAGANVLTF. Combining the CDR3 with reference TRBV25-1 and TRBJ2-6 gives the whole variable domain EADIYQTPRYLVIGTGKKITLECSQTMGHDKMYWYQQDPGMELHLIHYSYGVNSTEKGDLSSESTVSRIRTEHFPLTLESARPSHTSQYLCASSAYGQGAGANVLTFGAGSRLTVL.

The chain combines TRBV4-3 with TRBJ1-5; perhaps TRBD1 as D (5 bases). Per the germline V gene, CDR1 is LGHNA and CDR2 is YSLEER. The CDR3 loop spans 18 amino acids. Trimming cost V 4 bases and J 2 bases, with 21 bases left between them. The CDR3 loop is CASSRDPLGGEGNQPQHF. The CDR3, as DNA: TGCGCCAGCAGCCGAGACCCGCTGGGAGGGGAAGGCAATCAGCCCCAGCATTTT.

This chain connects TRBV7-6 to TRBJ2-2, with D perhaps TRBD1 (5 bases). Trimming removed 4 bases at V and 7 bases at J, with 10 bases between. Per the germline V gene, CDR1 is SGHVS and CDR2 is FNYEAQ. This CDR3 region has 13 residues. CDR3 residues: CASSSRVNGELFF. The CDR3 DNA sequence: TGTGCCAGCAGCTCCAGGGTTAACGGGGAGCTGTTTTTT.

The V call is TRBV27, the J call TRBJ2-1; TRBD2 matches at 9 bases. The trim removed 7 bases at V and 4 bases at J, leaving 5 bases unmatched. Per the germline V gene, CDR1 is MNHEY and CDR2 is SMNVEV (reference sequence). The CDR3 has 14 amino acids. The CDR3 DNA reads TGTGCCAGCAAAATAGCGGGAGCGTACAATGAGCAGTTCTTC. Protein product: CASKIAGAYNEQFF.

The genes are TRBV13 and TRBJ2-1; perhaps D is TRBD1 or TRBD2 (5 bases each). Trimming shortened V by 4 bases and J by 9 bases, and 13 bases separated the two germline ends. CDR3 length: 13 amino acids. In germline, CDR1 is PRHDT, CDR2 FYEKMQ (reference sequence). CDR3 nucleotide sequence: TGTGCCAGCAGCTCTCGAGGGGCGGGTGAGCAGTTCTTC. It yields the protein CASSSRGAGEQFF. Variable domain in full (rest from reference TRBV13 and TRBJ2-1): AAGVIQSPRHLIKEKRETATLKCYPIPRHDTVYWYQQGPGQDPQFLISFYEKMQSDKGSIPDRFSAQQFSDYHSELNMSSLELGDSALYFCASSSRGAGEQFFGPGTRLTVL.

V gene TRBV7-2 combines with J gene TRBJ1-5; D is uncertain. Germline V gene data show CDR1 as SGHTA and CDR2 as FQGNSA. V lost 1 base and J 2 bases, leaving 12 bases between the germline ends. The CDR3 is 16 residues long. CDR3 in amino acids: CASSLDRVVGNQPQHF. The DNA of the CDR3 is TGTGCCAGCAGCTTAGATAGAGTGGTTGGCAATCAGCCCCAGCATTTT.

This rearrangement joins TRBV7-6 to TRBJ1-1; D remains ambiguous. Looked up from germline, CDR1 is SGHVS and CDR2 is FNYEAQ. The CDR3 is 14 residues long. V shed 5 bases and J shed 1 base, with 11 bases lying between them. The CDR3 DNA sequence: TGTGCCAGCAGCCCCGACGTGGCGAACACTGAAGCTTTCTTT. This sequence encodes CASSPDVANTEAFF.

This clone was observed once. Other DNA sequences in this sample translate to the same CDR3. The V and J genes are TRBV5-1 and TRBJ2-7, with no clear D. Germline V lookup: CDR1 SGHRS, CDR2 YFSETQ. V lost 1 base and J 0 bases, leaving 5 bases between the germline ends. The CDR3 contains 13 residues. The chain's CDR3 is CASSLRSSYEQYF. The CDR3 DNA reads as TGCGCCAGCAGCTTGCGGTCCTCCTACGAGCAGTACTTC.

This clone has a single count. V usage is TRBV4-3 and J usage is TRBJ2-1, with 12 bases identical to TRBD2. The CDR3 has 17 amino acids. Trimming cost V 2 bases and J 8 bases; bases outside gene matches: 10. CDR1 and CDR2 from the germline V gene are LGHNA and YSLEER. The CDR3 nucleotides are TGCGCCAGCAGCCAATTGGCTAGCGGGAGGGCCAGGTATGAGCAGTTCTTC. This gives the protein CASSQLASGRARYEQFF.

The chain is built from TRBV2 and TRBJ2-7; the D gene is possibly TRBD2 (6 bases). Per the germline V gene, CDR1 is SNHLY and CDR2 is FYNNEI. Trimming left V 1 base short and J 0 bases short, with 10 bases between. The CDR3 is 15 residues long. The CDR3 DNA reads TGTGCCAGCAGTGAAGAAGGGACTGACTCCTACGAGCAGTACTTC. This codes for CASSEEGTDSYEQYF.